This entry features one T cell receptor beta chain sequence. Its antigen remains unknown. The sample originates from a study of CD8+ T cells in alopecia areata. The overall study: Affected scalp percentage gauged treated patients' severity. Regarding the study as a whole: Possibly because of HLA-related factors, TCR sharing was less clear across patients than in mice. Lesional scalp, especially alopecia totalis/universalis, showed higher clonality than normal scalp.

Between the trimmed V and J ends, which lost 4 bases and 3 bases, there was a span of 10 bases. Germline loops: CDR1 KGHSH, CDR2 LQKENI. This CDR3 contains 15 residues. This sample's treatment: oral pan-JAK inhibitor, 5-10 mg twice daily. The sequencing template was cDNA reverse transcribed from extracted RNA. This table comes from immunoSEQ multiplex PCR, and its TCRdb copy is limited to in-frame clones, with some not included. The table lists under 150,000 clones, 50% to 65% of them singletons. The chain carries TRBV18 and TRBJ2-6, with D perhaps TRBD1 (6 bases). The material sequenced was CD4+ T cells sorted from blood, taken at week 24, from a patient treated with tofacitinib. This receptor was identified in a human donor with alopecia areata. CDR3 bases: TGTGCCAGCTCACGGGACATGGTTGGGGCCAACGTCCTGACTTTC. Translation gives CASSRDMVGANVLTF.